The 25 T cell receptor beta chains listed next were all sequenced from one sample in a study of cytomegalovirus exposure and HLA in healthy donors. In the PCR, 60 Vbeta and 13 Jbeta primers were used. The data were produced by immunoSEQ multiplex PCR, yet TCRdb's version contains in-frame clones alone and is incomplete. The data show some 150,000 clones, around four fifths seen once. The sequenced sample consisted of PBMCs. These receptors all come from a male donor in good health and CMV-seronegative.

CDR3 coding DNA: TGTGCCAGCAGCCAAACCTTTGGCAAGTATAGCAATCAGCCCCAGCATTTT. It codes for CASSQTFGKYSNQPQHF. V usage is TRBV4-2 and J usage is TRBJ1-5, with unresolved D. The CDR3 extends over 17 amino acids. CDR1 is LGHNA and CDR2 is YNFKEQ in the germline V gene. V shed 2 bases and J shed 0 bases, with 14 bases lying between them.

V and J are TRBV6-5 and TRBJ1-1; D unclear. The germline gives CDR1 MNHEY, CDR2 SVGAGI. Between the trimmed V and J ends, which lost 5 bases and 4 bases, there was a span of 11 bases. The CDR3 sequence is 13 residues long. CDR3 sequence (DNA): TGTGCCAGCAGTGCCTTTAGGAGCACTGAAGCTTTCTTT. As protein: CASSAFRSTEAFF.

This sequence joins TRBV2 and TRBJ2-7, with D maybe TRBD1 (6 bases). The CDR3 is 17 residues long. V shed 4 bases and J shed 3 bases, with 22 bases lying between them. The germline CDR1 and CDR2 sequences are SNHLY and FYNNEI. CDR3 nucleotide sequence: TGTGCCAGCAGTGTATCAGGGTATGGGGGCCTCATCTACGAGCAGTACTTC. Translating it yields CASSVSGYGGLIYEQYF.

The rearrangement links TRBV9 to TRBJ2-5; tentative D call: TRBD2 (6 bases). CDR1 and CDR2 (germline): SGDLS, YYNGEE. This CDR3 has 15 amino acids. V lost 0 bases and J 5 bases, leaving 14 bases between the germline ends. The CDR3 here is CASSVEGLMDETQYF. The CDR3 bases are TGTGCCAGCAGCGTAGAAGGACTAATGGATGAGACCCAGTACTTC.

The chain couples TRBV5-4 to TRBJ2-3, with no clear D. This CDR3 comprises 12 residues. V was shortened by 3 bases and J by 2 bases, with 4 bases between the two germline ends. In germline, CDR1 is SGHNT, CDR2 YYREEE (reference sequence). In DNA form, the CDR3 reads TGTGCCAGCAGCTCTATCACAGATACGCAGTATTTT. It translates to CASSSITDTQYF.

This clone was observed a few times. The CDR3 DNA reads as TGTGCCAGCAGGAAAGACAGGAACCATCGCTACGAGCAGTACTTC. Residues: CASRKDRNHRYEQYF. The chain employs TRBV2 and TRBJ2-7; D might be TRBD1 (6 bases). V lost 6 bases and J lost 3, with 18 bases in between. CDR1 is SNHLY and CDR2 is FYNNEI in the germline V gene. The CDR3 consists of 15 residues.

This sequence joins TRBV11-2 and TRBJ1-4; no clear D gene. Deletions cut 2 bases from V and 8 bases from J, with 15 bases between. CDR1 and CDR2 from the germline V gene are SGHAT and FQNNGV. The CDR3 is 15 residues long. CDR3 DNA sequence: TGTGCCAGCAGCTTAAGTCTAGCATCGGTGGAAAAACTGTTTTTT. Amino acids: CASSLSLASVEKLFF.

J is TRBJ2-7 and V is TRBV7-6; 10 positions match TRBD2. The CDR3 loop spans 16 amino acids. V lost 5 bases and J lost 4; bases outside the gene matches: 11. Germline V gene data show CDR1 as SGHVS and CDR2 as FNYEAQ. CDR3 residues: CASSQGGSGGVYEQYF. CDR3 DNA sequence: TGTGCCAGCAGCCAAGGGGGAAGCGGGGGGGTATACGAGCAGTACTTC.

In DNA, the CDR3 is TGTGCCAGTAGTATAGTCGGAGGGCTACCATCCTACGAGCAGTACTTC. It yields the protein CASSIVGGLPSYEQYF. This rearrangement joins TRBV19 to TRBJ2-7; a weak D match, TRBD2 (6 bases). V lost 1 base and J lost 1, with 14 bases in between. There are 16 residues in the CDR3. Germline lookup yields CDR1 LNHDA and CDR2 SQIVND (reference sequence).

This clone was observed a single time. V gene TRBV28 combines with J gene TRBJ1-5; D possibly corresponds to TRBD1 (6 bases). CDR1 MDHEN and CDR2 SYDVKM come from the germline V gene. CDR3 length: 20 amino acids. V was shortened by 7 bases and J by 0 bases, with 28 bases between the two germline ends. The CDR3 spells CASTPSAGQSNWDSNQPQHF. CDR3 nucleotides: TGTGCCAGCACCCCATCCGCCGGACAGTCGAATTGGGATAGCAATCAGCCCCAGCATTTT.

The chain has TRBV14 and TRBJ2-1, with 10 bases fitting TRBD2. The CDR3 is 19 residues long. With 4 bases clipped from V and 0 bases from J, the junction kept 12 bases outside the gene matches. Germline CDR1 reads SGHDN; CDR2 reads FVKESK. Here the CDR3 reads CASSRRTSGGRSSYNEQFF. The DNA of the CDR3 is TGTGCCAGCAGCCGCCGGACTAGCGGAGGGAGGAGCTCCTACAATGAGCAGTTCTTC.

V usage is TRBV6-4 and J usage is TRBJ2-3; tentatively, D is TRBD1 (5 bases). The CDR3 spans 15 residues. The V end lost 4 bases, the J end lost 4 bases, and 15 bases lay between the germline ends. CDR1 and CDR2 (germline): MRHNA, SNTAGT. CDR3 nucleotide sequence: TGTGCCAGCAGTGTAGGCCTAGGGGATGCAGATACGCAGTATTTT. Its translation is CASSVGLGDADTQYF.

The gene calls are TRBV27 and TRBJ2-7, with 7 bases that match TRBD2. V dropped 1 base and J dropped 3; count of bases not matched to a gene: 9. CDR3 length: 16 amino acids. The germline V gene has CDR1 MNHEY and CDR2 SMNVEV (reference sequence). CDR3 loop: CASSLYKGGSRYEQYF. DNA of the CDR3: TGTGCCAGCAGTTTATATAAGGGCGGGAGCCGCTACGAGCAGTACTTC.

This chain connects TRBV29-1 to TRBJ2-7; D perhaps matches TRBD1 (6 bases). Germline CDR1 and CDR2: SQVTM and ANQGSEA. The CDR3 covers 16 residues. V gave up 6 bases and J gave up 4 bases, with 25 bases separating them. The CDR3 here is CSVAHRPGPRGYEQYF. Written as DNA, the CDR3 is TGCAGCGTCGCTCACCGCCCGGGCCCCAGGGGTTACGAGCAGTACTTC.

This clone was detected only a few times. The V and J genes are TRBV6-5 and TRBJ2-1; D not resolved. This CDR3 is 11 amino acids long. Germline CDR1 MNHEY, CDR2 SVGAGI. V dropped 1 base and J dropped 8 bases, with 3 bases sitting between them. CDR3 loop: CASSYFDEQFF. CDR3 nucleotide sequence: TGTGCCAGCAGTTACTTCGATGAGCAGTTCTTC.

The chain uses TRBV5-6 and TRBJ2-7; 11 bases agree with TRBD2. The CDR3 contains 18 residues. Germline trimming cut 4 bases from V and 1 base from J; bases unmatched to any gene: 13. The germline gives CDR1 SGHDT, CDR2 YYEEEE. Here the CDR3 DNA reads TGTGCCAGCAGCGGGGGGGGATGGACTAGCGGGCCTTCCTACGAGCAGTACTTC. Encoded protein: CASSGGGWTSGPSYEQYF.

This clone was observed once. The genes are TRBV14 and TRBJ2-1, with D perhaps TRBD1 (6 bases). Germline V CDR1 and CDR2: SGHDN, FVKESK. Trimming shortened V by 0 bases and J by 6 bases, and 12 bases separated the two germline ends. CDR3 length equals 15 residues. CDR3 amino acids: CASSQDVGQSNEQFF. DNA of the CDR3: TGTGCCAGCAGCCAAGACGTAGGACAGAGCAATGAGCAGTTCTTC. The full variable domain, completed using reference TRBV14 and TRBJ2-1, is EAGVTQFPSHSVIEKGQTVTLRCDPISGHDNLYWYRRVMGKEIKFLLHFVKESKQDESGMPNNRFLAERTGGTYSTLKVQPAELEDSGVYFCASSQDVGQSNEQFFGPGTRLTVL.

V gene TRBV18 combines with J gene TRBJ1-1, with TRBD1 matching 7 bases. V was pared by 6 bases and J by 7 bases, with 8 bases of the junction left unmatched. The CDR3 has 13 residues. Germline V lookup: CDR1 KGHSH, CDR2 LQKENI. The CDR3 region is CASSRGSLSEAFF. The DNA of the CDR3 is TGTGCCAGCTCCAGGGGGTCCCTCAGTGAAGCTTTCTTT.

The chain has TRBV2 and TRBJ1-1; D unresolved. Germline V CDR1 and CDR2: SNHLY, FYNNEI. The V and J ends lost 1 base and 7 bases respectively, with 13 bases between them. CDR3 length: 14 residues. Here the CDR3 DNA reads TGTGCCAGCAGTGAAGGGTTAAGTAGCCTTGAAGCTTTCTTT. It specifies CASSEGLSSLEAFF.

The count of this clone is one. The V and J genes are TRBV28 and TRBJ1-4, with a tentative D call TRBD1 (6 bases). The germline V gene encodes CDR1 MDHEN and CDR2 SYDVKM. V dropped 6 bases and J dropped 3 bases, with 11 bases sitting between them. CDR3 length: 14 residues. The CDR3: CASSLQGSNEKLFF. The CDR3 DNA reads as TGTGCCAGCAGCCTACAGGGTTCTAATGAAAAACTGTTTTTT.

The rearrangement joins TRBV5-8 to TRBJ2-1, with a weak D call TRBD1 (5 bases). V lost 2 bases, J lost 2 bases, and 8 bases lay in between. CDR1 is SGHTS, CDR2 YDEGEE, per germline. The CDR3 is made up of 14 amino acids. CDR3 DNA: TGTGCCAGCAGCTTAGGACATACCTACAATGAGCAGTTCTTC. This gives the protein CASSLGHTYNEQFF.

The chain is built from TRBV30 and TRBJ2-7, with 8 bases identical to TRBD1. Germline V lookup: CDR1 GTSNPN, CDR2 SVGIG (reference sequence). CDR3 length: 14 amino acids. Germline trimming cut 5 bases from V and 5 bases from J; bases unmatched to any gene: 11. For the CDR3, the DNA is TGTGCCTGGGCTTATGGGGCAGGGGGCAACGAGCAGTACTTC. Translating it yields CAWAYGAGGNEQYF.

The chain employs TRBV10-3 and TRBJ2-3; D is ambiguous. The CDR3 length is 15 residues. The V end was cut by 2 bases, the J end by 0 bases, with 9 bases between. Per the germline V gene, CDR1 is ENHRY and CDR2 is SYGVKD. Here the CDR3 reads CAISEDNISTDTQYF. DNA of the CDR3: TGTGCCATCAGTGAGGATAACATTAGCACAGATACGCAGTATTTT.

The chain carries TRBV4-1 and TRBJ2-7; 8 nucleotides align to TRBD1. Trimming at V came to 1 base and at J to 2 bases, leaving 1 base not matched to a gene. CDR3 length equals 14 residues. CDR1 and CDR2 (germline): MGHRA, YSYEKL. Here the CDR3 DNA reads TGCGCCAGCAGCCAAGCAGGGGGCGCCTACGAGCAGTACTTC. This translates into CASSQAGGAYEQYF.

CDR3 nucleotide sequence: TGTGCCAGCAGCCTACTCCATGAGCAGTTCTTC. This gives the protein CASSLLHEQFF. The chain has TRBV5-4 and TRBJ2-1; D remains ambiguous. CDR3 length equals 11 residues. Trimming took off 4 bases at V and 8 bases at J, with 7 bases between the two ends. Germline V gives CDR1 SGHNT, CDR2 YYREEE (reference sequence).